This T cell receptor beta chain was captured in a study of graft-versus-host responses after intestinal transplantation. Study-level background: Once they had received anti-thymocyte globulin induction, all recipients took tacrolimus and steroids for approximately three years.

Profiling relied on immunoSEQ multiplex PCR, and the TCRdb table lists in-frame clones only, not all of them. The sample lists 20,000 to 25,000 clones; roughly 92% were seen once. Trimming pared 4 bases from V and 4 bases from J, leaving 7 bases between. CDR3 length equals 12 residues. From germline, CDR1 is SGHVS and CDR2 FQNEAQ. This TCR was recovered from a human patient who received an intestinal transplant, so some T cells may come from the graft donor. The rearrangement joins TRBV7-8 to TRBJ2-5, with D tentatively TRBD2 (5 bases). Sequencing used PBMCs, obtained roughly 39 weeks after intestinal transplant. This chain's CDR3 is CASSSGVETQYF. The CDR3 nucleotides are TGTGCCAGCAGCTCCGGGGTAGAGACCCAGTACTTC.